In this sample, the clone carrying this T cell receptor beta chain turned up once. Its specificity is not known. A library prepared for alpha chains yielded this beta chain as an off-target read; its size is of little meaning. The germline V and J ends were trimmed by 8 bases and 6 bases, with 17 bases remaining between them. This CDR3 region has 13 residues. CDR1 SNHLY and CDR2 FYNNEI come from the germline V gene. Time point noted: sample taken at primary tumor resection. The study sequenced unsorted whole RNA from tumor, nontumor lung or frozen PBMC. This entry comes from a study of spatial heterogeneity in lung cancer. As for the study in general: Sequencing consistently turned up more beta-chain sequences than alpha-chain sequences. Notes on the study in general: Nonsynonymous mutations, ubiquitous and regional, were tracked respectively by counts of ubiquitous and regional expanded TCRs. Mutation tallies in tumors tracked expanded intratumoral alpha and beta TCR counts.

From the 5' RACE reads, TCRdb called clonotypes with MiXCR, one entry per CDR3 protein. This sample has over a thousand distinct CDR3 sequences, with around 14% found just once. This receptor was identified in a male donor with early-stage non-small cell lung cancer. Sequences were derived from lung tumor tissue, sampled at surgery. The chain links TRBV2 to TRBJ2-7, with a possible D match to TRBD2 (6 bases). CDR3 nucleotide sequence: TGTGCCAGCGCGTATACTAGCACGGGCGAGCAGTACTTC. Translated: CASAYTSTGEQYF.